This entry lists 4 T cell receptor beta chains sequenced from one sample in a study of T cell responses to AZD1222 COVID-19 vaccine. Sequencing was performed with immunoSEQ multiplex PCR; in TCRdb, only in-frame clones are kept and a portion is missing. Of 130,000 or so clones in the sample, over 90% were seen once. This material consisted of peripheral blood, taken on day 0 of AZD1222 vaccination. The receptors shown here come from an adult in good health.

V usage is TRBV7-8 and J usage is TRBJ1-2, with 7 bases matching TRBD1. The CDR3 is made up of 17 amino acids. The germline V gene encodes CDR1 SGHVS and CDR2 FQNEAQ. The junction had 14 bases not matched to a gene; V was cut back by 1 base and J by 6 bases. CDR3 in amino acids: CASSLVVGGRIGNGYTF. The DNA of the CDR3 is TGTGCCAGCAGCTTAGTGGTAGGGGGCCGCATAGGTAATGGCTACACCTTC.

CDR3 protein: CASSQTGRGWEQYF. Written as DNA, the CDR3 is TGTGCCAGCTCACAGACGGGCAGGGGATGGGAGCAGTACTTC. The chain couples TRBV18 to TRBJ2-7, with D perhaps TRBD1 (6 bases). Between the trimmed V and J ends, which lost 4 bases and 7 bases, there was a span of 17 bases. The CDR3 runs to 14 residues. Per germline, CDR1 KGHSH and CDR2 LQKENI.

The V and J genes are TRBV7-9 and TRBJ1-4; no clear D. Trimming shortened V by 4 bases and J by 8 bases, and 26 bases separated the two germline ends. Per the germline V gene, CDR1 is SEHNR and CDR2 is FQNEAQ (reference sequence). The length of the CDR3 is 18 residues. The CDR3 DNA follows: TGTGCCAGCAGCTCTACAGTCGAGGGTGCCATCAAAGGGGAAAAACTGTTTTTT. Amino acids: CASSSTVEGAIKGEKLFF. The entire variable domain, with the rest obtained from reference TRBV7-9 and TRBJ1-4, is as follows: DTGVSQNPRHKITKRGQNVTFRCDPISEHNRLYWYRQTLGQGPEFLTYFQNEAQLEKSRLLSDRFSAERPKGSFSTLEIQRTEQGDSAMYLCASSSTVEGAIKGEKLFFGSGTQLSVL.

The chain combines TRBV7-9 with TRBJ2-3; 8 bases are shared with TRBD1. J lost 1 base, V lost 1 base, and 4 bases had no gene match. The CDR3 is 16 amino acids. CDR1 SEHNR and CDR2 FQNEAQ come from the germline V gene (reference sequence). CDR3 in amino acids: CASSLVKDRGTDTQYF. The CDR3 DNA follows: TGTGCCAGCAGCTTAGTAAAGGACAGGGGCACAGATACGCAGTATTTT.